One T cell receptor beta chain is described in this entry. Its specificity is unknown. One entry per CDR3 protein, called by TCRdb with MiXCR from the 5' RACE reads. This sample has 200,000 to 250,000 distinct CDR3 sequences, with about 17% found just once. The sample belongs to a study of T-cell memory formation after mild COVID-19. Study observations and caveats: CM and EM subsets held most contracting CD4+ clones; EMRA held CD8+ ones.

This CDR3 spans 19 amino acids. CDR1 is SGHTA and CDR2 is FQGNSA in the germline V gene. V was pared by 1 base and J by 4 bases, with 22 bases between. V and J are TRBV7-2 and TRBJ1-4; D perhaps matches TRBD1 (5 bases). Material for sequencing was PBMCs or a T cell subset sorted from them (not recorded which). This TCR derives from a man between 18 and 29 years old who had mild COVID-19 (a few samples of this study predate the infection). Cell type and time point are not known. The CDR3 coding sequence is TGTGCCAGCAGCTTAGAAGATAGGGGAGACGGTGACCTTAATGAAAAACTGTTTTTT. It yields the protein CASSLEDRGDGDLNEKLFF.